The rows below give T cell receptor beta chains drawn from one sample of a study of blood T cell repertoires in COVID-19. The assay was immunoSEQ multiplex PCR, and TCRdb's table has in-frame clones only and misses some. The data hold about 50,000 clones, with more than 75% observed a single time. Sequenced material: peripheral blood. The receptors shown here come from a man aged 45-60 years with active COVID-19. The CDR3 runs from the conserved cysteine through the conserved F or W. The D gene is left open where the match is weak. Clone size is shown for a subset of rows, as once, few, many or a class of expanded clone.

d_gene | abundance | j_gene | v_gene | CDR3aa | CDR3nt
- | once | TRBJ1-1 | TRBV5-1 | CASSIDRLNTEAFF | TGCGCCAGCAGCATCGACAGGTTGAACACTGAAGCTTTCTTT
TRBD2 | - | TRBJ2-7 | TRBV7-9 | CASSPETSGVDYEQYF | TGTGCCAGCAGTCCTGAGACTAGCGGGGTTGACTACGAGCAGTACTTC
- | - | TRBJ2-7 | TRBV5-6 | CASSLDFEAREQYF | TGTGCCAGCAGCTTGGATTTTGAAGCTAGGGAGCAGTACTTC
TRBD1 | - | TRBJ2-5 | TRBV2 | CASTSGTGEETQYF | TGTGCCAGCACGTCCGGGACAGGGGAAGAGACCCAGTACTTC
TRBD2 | - | TRBJ2-2 | TRBV11-2 | CASSHTGGSNTGELFF | TGTGCCAGCAGCCATACCGGGGGGTCGAACACCGGGGAGCTGTTTTTT
- | - | TRBJ2-2 | TRBV7-3 | CASSLPGGQTGELFF | TGTGCCAGCAGCCTTCCCGGGGGGCAAACCGGGGAGCTGTTTTTT
TRBD1 | once | TRBJ1-4 | TRBV28 | CASSSRGQATPGSEKLFF | TGTGCCAGCAGTTCGAGGGGACAGGCCACCCCCGGGAGTGAAAAACTGTTTTTT
- | - | TRBJ2-7 | TRBV18 | CASSPSGGSYEQYF | TGTGCCAGCTCACCTTCAGGGGGGTCCTACGAGCAGTACTTC
TRBD1 | - | TRBJ2-6 | TRBV6-2/TRBV6-3 | CASSRQGAGANVLTF | TGTGCCAGCAGTAGACAGGGGGCTGGGGCCAACGTCCTGACTTTC
TRBD1 | - | TRBJ1-2 | TRBV6-5 | CASSADRGSYGYTF | TGTGCCAGCAGCGCAGACAGGGGTAGCTATGGCTACACCTTC
- | - | TRBJ1-5 | TRBV7-9 | CASSLGVGGVHQPQHF | TGTGCCAGCAGCTTAGGGGTGGGAGGGGTCCATCAGCCCCAGCATTTT
- | - | TRBJ2-1 | TRBV5-6 | CASSIPDSPNEQFF | TGTGCCAGCAGCATCCCCGACAGCCCGAATGAGCAGTTCTTC
- | - | TRBJ2-3 | TRBV5-1 | CASSLGQGTTDTQYF | TGCGCCAGCAGCTTGGGTCAGGGGACCACAGATACGCAGTATTTT